These 26 T cell receptor beta chains share one sample of origin, sequenced in a study of T cell responses to AZD1222 COVID-19 vaccine. The protocol was immunoSEQ multiplex PCR, while the TCRdb copy is restricted to in-frame clones and leaves out a portion. This sample has around 160,000 clones, with about 93% found just once. The sample here was peripheral blood, taken on day 0 of AZD1222 vaccination. The receptors were gathered from an adult in good health.

The rearrangement joins TRBV19 to TRBJ1-1; 8 bases are a match to TRBD1. Germline assignment: CDR1 LNHDA and CDR2 SQIVND (reference sequence). The CDR3 is made up of 15 amino acids. Losses at the gene ends were 5 bases for V and 3 bases for J; bases not matched to a gene: 8. The CDR3 region is CASSASRGLDTEAFF. CDR3 nucleotide sequence: TGTGCCAGTAGTGCCTCCAGGGGGCTCGACACTGAAGCTTTCTTT.

The sample holds one count of this clone. The chain links TRBV7-8 to TRBJ2-1, with 14 bases aligning to TRBD2. The CDR3 runs to 19 residues. The germline gives CDR1 SGHVS, CDR2 FQNEAQ. The J segment lost 3 bases and the V segment lost 1 base, leaving 8 bases of the junction unmatched. The CDR3 loop reads CASSLELGLAGEVYNEQFF. In nucleotides, the CDR3 is TGTGCCAGCAGCTTAGAATTGGGACTAGCGGGAGAAGTCTACAATGAGCAGTTCTTC.

The rearrangement uses TRBV6-2 or TRBV6-3 and TRBJ2-1; 12 bases line up with TRBD1. Germline V gene lookup returns CDR1 MNHEY and CDR2 SVGEGT. There are 16 residues in the CDR3. The J segment lost 6 bases and the V segment lost 2 bases, leaving 5 bases of the junction unmatched. CDR3 protein: CASSYTGTGGFNEQFF. Here the CDR3 DNA reads TGTGCCAGCAGTTACACAGGGACAGGGGGCTTCAATGAGCAGTTCTTC.

This sequence joins TRBV6-5 and TRBJ2-1; no clear D gene. The germline gives CDR1 MNHEY, CDR2 SVGAGI. V lost 0 bases and J 6 bases, leaving 12 bases between the germline ends. The CDR3 totals 15 residues. This chain's CDR3 is CASSYSGSYGNEQFF. For the CDR3, the DNA is TGTGCCAGCAGTTACTCAGGTAGTTACGGCAATGAGCAGTTCTTC.

V gene TRBV5-1 combines with J gene TRBJ1-3, with D hard to call. The CDR3 totals 12 residues. V was cut by 0 bases and J by 4 bases, with 2 bases left in between. Germline assignment: CDR1 SGHRS and CDR2 YFSETQ. The CDR3 nucleotides are TGCGCCAGCAGCTTGGAGGGAAACACCATATATTTT. Encoded protein: CASSLEGNTIYF.

The gene calls are TRBV3-1 (or the pseudogene TRBV3-2) and TRBJ2-2, with D possibly being TRBD1 or TRBD2 (5 bases each). The ends were cut back, 6 bases at V and 2 bases at J, with 13 bases in the middle. Germline V gives CDR1 LGHDT, CDR2 YNNKEL (reference sequence). The CDR3 is 15 amino acids. The CDR3 spells CASSLSGTNTGELFF. Here the CDR3 DNA reads TGTGCCAGCAGTCTTTCCGGGACCAACACCGGGGAGCTGTTTTTT.

This sequence joins TRBV19 and TRBJ2-2; no clear D gene. V gave up 4 bases and J gave up 1 base, with 4 bases separating them. Per germline, CDR1 LNHDA and CDR2 SQIVND (reference sequence). The CDR3 runs to 13 residues. CDR3 region: CASSTKNTGELFF. Here the CDR3 DNA reads TGTGCCAGTAGTACAAAGAACACCGGGGAGCTGTTTTTT.

The chain is built from TRBV19 and TRBJ1-2; D is unclear. Trimming stripped 5 bases from V and 6 bases from J, with 19 bases between. Per the germline V gene, CDR1 is LNHDA and CDR2 is SQIVND (reference sequence). This CDR3 is 15 amino acids long. Here the CDR3 reads CASSDPLAGPHGYTF. The CDR3 nucleotides are TGTGCCAGTAGTGATCCCTTGGCCGGTCCCCATGGCTACACCTTC.

This chain links TRBV19 with TRBJ1-5, with 7 bases identical to TRBD1. V was clipped by 6 bases and J by 4 bases; unmatched bases: 9. Germline lookup yields CDR1 LNHDA and CDR2 SQIVND (reference sequence). The CDR3 spans 15 residues. The CDR3 loop is CASSKPDRKNQPQHF. As DNA, the CDR3 is TGTGCCAGTAGCAAGCCGGACAGGAAGAATCAGCCCCAGCATTTT.

V is TRBV10-3 and J is TRBJ2-1; 10 bases line up with TRBD2. CDR1 is ENHRY, CDR2 SYGVKD, per germline. The junction had 7 bases not matched to a gene; V was cut back by 6 bases and J by 2 bases. The CDR3 runs to 16 residues. CDR3 in amino acids: CAISDTLAGAYNEQFF. The CDR3 bases are TGTGCCATCAGCGATACGCTAGCGGGGGCCTACAATGAGCAGTTCTTC.

The chain combines TRBV5-4 with TRBJ2-6, with D maybe TRBD1 (6 bases). Germline V CDR1 and CDR2: SGHNT, YYREEE (reference sequence). The CDR3 has 14 amino acids. The V end was cut by 10 bases, the J end by 0 bases, with 11 bases between. The CDR3 DNA reads as TGTGCCTGTTCGGACAGCTCTGGGGCCAACGTCCTGACTTTC. Protein sequence: CACSDSSGANVLTF.

This chain uses TRBV3-1 (or the pseudogene TRBV3-2) with TRBJ2-7; D may be TRBD2 (5 bases). This CDR3 is built from 13 residues. From germline, CDR1 is LGHDT and CDR2 YNNKEL (reference sequence). V lost 4 bases and J 6 bases, leaving 13 bases between the germline ends. The CDR3 DNA reads TGTGCCAGCAGCCGAGGATCAGAGGGCGAGCAGTACTTC. It codes for CASSRGSEGEQYF.

This clone was seen once. V is TRBV11-3 and J is TRBJ2-3; unclear D gene. The V end lost 4 bases, the J end lost 2 bases, and 7 bases lay between the germline ends. Germline values: CDR1 SGHNT, CDR2 YENEEA. This CDR3 has 13 residues. The CDR3 loop is CASSSGSTDTQYF. Written as DNA, the CDR3 is TGTGCCAGCAGCTCTGGGTCCACAGATACGCAGTATTTT.

The J gene is TRBJ2-7, the V gene TRBV10-3; 8 nucleotides line up with TRBD1. The CDR3 has 16 amino acids. Per the germline V gene, CDR1 is ENHRY and CDR2 is SYGVKD. V was clipped by 0 bases and J by 1 base; unmatched bases: 5. CDR3 in DNA: TGTGCCATCAGTGAGTCGGGGACAGGTGATTCCTACGAGCAGTACTTC. It specifies CAISESGTGDSYEQYF.

CDR3 sequence: CASRHGREGSYEQYF. The CDR3, as DNA: TGTGCCAGCAGGCACGGAAGGGAGGGATCCTACGAGCAGTACTTC. The V gene is TRBV28, the J gene TRBJ2-7; TRBD2 agrees at 7 bases. V lost 6 bases and J lost 1; bases outside the gene matches: 9. CDR1 MDHEN and CDR2 SYDVKM come from the germline V gene. The CDR3 consists of 15 residues.

This rearrangement joins TRBV6-5 to TRBJ1-2; no clear D gene. The CDR3 runs 13 residues. Per the germline V gene, CDR1 is MNHEY and CDR2 is SVGAGI. V gave up 5 bases and J gave up 2 bases, with 9 bases separating them. CDR3 sequence: CASSPTGNYGYTF. CDR3 DNA: TGTGCCAGCAGTCCGACGGGAAACTATGGCTACACCTTC.

V and J are TRBV5-1 and TRBJ1-4, with a possible D match to TRBD1 (6 bases). The CDR3 is 14 amino acids. Trimming removed 0 bases at V and 6 bases at J, with 9 bases between. Germline CDR1 reads SGHRS; CDR2 reads YFSETQ. In DNA, the CDR3 is TGCGCCAGCAGCTTGGGGGGGCGCGATGAAAAACTGTTTTTT. Its protein is CASSLGGRDEKLFF.

The chain employs TRBV7-2 and TRBJ2-2; 10 nucleotides line up with TRBD2. This CDR3 spans 16 amino acids. The V gene's germline CDR1 is SGHTA and CDR2 FQGNSA. Unmatched junction bases numbered 9, after V lost 5 bases and J lost 6 bases. CDR3 DNA sequence: TGTGCCAGCAGCGTACTAGCGGGGACTTCGGCCGGGGAGCTGTTTTTT. Translating it yields CASSVLAGTSAGELFF.

This chain uses TRBV18 with TRBJ2-1, with 7 positions matching TRBD2. This CDR3 has 15 residues. The V and J ends lost 3 bases and 12 bases, in that order; junction bases with no gene match: 14. Germline values: CDR1 KGHSH, CDR2 LQKENI. The CDR3 nucleotides are TGTGCCAGCTCACCTCCGGGGACTACCAGATCAGGGCAGTTCTTC. It translates to CASSPPGTTRSGQFF.

This chain connects TRBV2 to TRBJ2-1; D is possibly TRBD2 (6 bases). Trimming pared 4 bases from V and 8 bases from J, leaving 24 bases between. In germline, CDR1 is SNHLY, CDR2 FYNNEI. The CDR3 loop spans 17 amino acids. CDR3 sequence: CASSVGVWRVGVYEQFF. The DNA of the CDR3 is TGTGCCAGCAGTGTGGGGGTATGGAGGGTTGGGGTTTATGAGCAGTTCTTC.

The chain carries TRBV19 and TRBJ2-7; tentatively, D is TRBD1 (6 bases). CDR3 length: 13 amino acids. Deletions cut 5 bases from V and 1 base from J, with 9 bases between. Germline V lookup: CDR1 LNHDA, CDR2 SQIVND (reference sequence). The CDR3 region has the DNA TGTGCCAGTAGTCTCGACAGGTCCTACGAGCAGTACTTC. Amino acids: CASSLDRSYEQYF.

Only a few counts were recorded for this clone. The chain employs TRBV15 and TRBJ1-6; no clear D gene. V shed 0 bases and J shed 5 bases, with 17 bases lying between them. CDR1 is LNHNV, CDR2 YYDKDF, per germline (reference sequence). CDR3 length: 18 residues. In nucleotides, the CDR3 is TGTGCCACCAGCAGAGAGTTAAGGACCCTACGGAATAATTCACCCCTCCACTTT. Its translation is CATSRELRTLRNNSPLHF.

This rearrangement joins TRBV19 to TRBJ2-1; 7 bases line up with TRBD2. This CDR3 has 15 amino acids. Germline V gene sequence: CDR1 LNHDA, CDR2 SQIVND (reference sequence). V shed 6 bases and J 4 bases; nucleotides not matched to a gene: 9. CDR3 DNA: TGTGCCAGTAGGGTCGCGGGGGAACCTTACAATGAGCAGTTCTTC. It codes for CASRVAGEPYNEQFF.

In this sample, this clone turned up once. This chain uses TRBV18 with TRBJ2-3; D unclear. V lost 6 bases to trimming and J lost 2 bases, with 18 bases between them. This CDR3 has 16 amino acids. Germline V CDR1 and CDR2: KGHSH, LQKENI. CDR3 in DNA: TGTGCCAGCTCGCTCCTCTTGGCGGCTCCCACAGATACGCAGTATTTT. It encodes CASSLLLAAPTDTQYF.

This clone appeared a few times. CDR3 protein: CASREGGAQYF. CDR3 coding DNA: TGTGCCAGCAGGGAGGGGGGTGCGCAGTACTTC. The chain carries TRBV6-5 and TRBJ2-7; either TRBD1 or TRBD2 may fit D (6 bases each). With 6 bases removed from V and 9 bases from J, the gap between germline ends came to 12 bases. The CDR3 has 11 residues. Germline V CDR1 and CDR2: MNHEY, SVGAGI.

The rearrangement uses TRBV6-6 and TRBJ2-2; D ambiguous. The germline V gene encodes CDR1 MNHNY and CDR2 SVGAGI (reference sequence). The CDR3 runs 14 residues. Trimming removed 0 bases at V and 3 bases at J, with 5 bases between. The DNA of the CDR3 is TGTGCCAGCAGTTACTCGTGGGACACCGGGGAGCTGTTTTTT. Translated, it gives CASSYSWDTGELFF.